One sample yielded the 24 T cell receptor beta chains listed below, sequenced in a study of T-cell memory formation after mild COVID-19. TCRdb re-called the 5' RACE reads with MiXCR, one entry per CDR3 protein. The data hold under 350,000 distinct CDR3 sequences, with about 17% observed a single time. The material sequenced was PBMCs or a T cell subset sorted from them (not recorded which). The receptors shown here come from a man aged 18 to 29 who had mild COVID-19 (a few samples of this study predate the infection). Cell type and time point are not known.

This clonotype was seen a few times. This rearrangement joins TRBV6-2 or TRBV6-3 to TRBJ2-1; no definite D call. From germline, CDR1 is MNHEY and CDR2 SVGEGT. The V gene lost 4 bases and the J gene lost 13 bases, with 11 bases spanning the gap. This CDR3 region has 11 residues. CDR3 nucleotides: TGTGCCAGCAGTTCGAGGTTGGAACAGTTCTTC. Its translation is CASSSRLEQFF.

This sequence joins TRBV5-1 and TRBJ2-7; the match to TRBD1 covers 7 bases. The CDR3 length is 15 residues. CDR1 and CDR2 from the germline V gene are SGHRS and YFSETQ. The junction had 7 bases not matched to a gene; V was cut back by 2 bases and J by 2 bases. Here the CDR3 reads CASSFEIDRAYEQYF. CDR3 DNA sequence: TGCGCCAGCAGCTTCGAAATCGACAGGGCCTACGAGCAGTACTTC.

The chain employs TRBV2 and TRBJ2-5; the match to TRBD1 covers 8 bases. After removal of 6 bases from V and 5 bases from J, the junction contained 5 bases not matched to a gene. This CDR3 region has 13 residues. Germline loops: CDR1 SNHLY, CDR2 FYNNEI. The CDR3 bases are TGTGCCAGCAGCCTGGACAGGGTTGAGACCCAGTACTTC. Amino acids: CASSLDRVETQYF.

V usage is TRBV13 and J usage is TRBJ2-1; 12 bases are a match to TRBD2. Germline trimming cut 1 base from V and 6 bases from J; bases unmatched to any gene: 4. CDR1 PRHDT and CDR2 FYEKMQ come from the germline V gene (reference sequence). This CDR3 spans 16 amino acids. The chain's CDR3 is CASSLDGGLAGNEQFF. Written as DNA, the CDR3 is TGTGCCAGCAGCTTAGACGGGGGACTAGCGGGCAATGAGCAGTTCTTC.

This clonotype has just a few counts. The V call is TRBV7-2, the J call TRBJ1-1; the D gene is possibly TRBD1 (6 bases). The length of the CDR3 is 13 residues. Trimming shortened V by 5 bases and J by 5 bases, and 12 bases separated the two germline ends. Germline lookup yields CDR1 SGHTA and CDR2 FQGNSA. DNA of the CDR3: TGTGCCAGCAGCCCAGGGGCGGGTACTGAAGCTTTCTTT. Protein product: CASSPGAGTEAFF. Looking up the rest from reference TRBV7-2 and TRBJ1-1 gives the full variable domain: GAGVSQSPSNKVTEKGKDVELRCDPISGHTALYWYRQSLGQGLEFLIYFQGNSAPDKSGLPSDRFSAERTGGSVSTLTIQRTQQEDSAVYLCASSPGAGTEAFFGQGTRLTVV.

The rearrangement links TRBV5-6 to TRBJ2-1, with D possibly being TRBD1 or TRBD2 (5 bases each). The germline V and J ends were trimmed by 0 bases and 6 bases, with 16 bases remaining between them. This CDR3 has 16 residues. CDR1 and CDR2 from the germline V gene are SGHDT and YYEEEE. The CDR3 DNA is TGTGCCAGCAGCTTGGTTGGGGGTATTCCCCTCAATGAGCAGTTCTTC. Protein: CASSLVGGIPLNEQFF.

The genes are TRBV12-3 or TRBV12-4 and TRBJ1-2; 8 nucleotides align to TRBD1. The J segment lost 9 bases and the V segment lost 5 bases, leaving 8 bases of the junction unmatched. This CDR3 spans 13 amino acids. CDR3 sequence (DNA): TGTGCCAGCAGTCTAGGACAGGGTAGCAGCTACACCTTC. The encoded protein is CASSLGQGSSYTF.

The chain links TRBV20-1 to TRBJ2-1; perhaps TRBD1 as D (5 bases). The CDR3 is 12 residues long. The germline gives CDR1 DFQATT, CDR2 SNEGSKA (reference sequence). V lost 3 bases and J lost 10, with 13 bases in between. The CDR3 coding sequence is TGCAGTGCTAGGGGGCGAGCAAGGGAGCAGTTCTTC. Its translation is CSARGRAREQFF.

The chain couples TRBV7-2 to TRBJ1-5; D ambiguous. There are 12 residues in the CDR3. Trimming stripped 5 bases from V and 4 bases from J, with 6 bases between. The germline gives CDR1 SGHTA, CDR2 FQGNSA. The CDR3 DNA follows: TGTGCCAGCAGCCGGCCAAATCAGCCCCAGCATTTT. Translated, it gives CASSRPNQPQHF.

This clonotype came up a few times. V gene TRBV12-3 or TRBV12-4 combines with J gene TRBJ1-1; no clear D gene. The germline V and J ends were trimmed by 5 bases and 1 base, with 11 bases remaining between them. The CDR3 loop spans 14 amino acids. Here the CDR3 reads CASSRPTANTEAFF. In DNA form, the CDR3 reads TGTGCCAGCAGTCGCCCGACGGCGAACACTGAAGCTTTCTTT.

The chain employs TRBV7-9 and TRBJ1-2; D gene uncertain. CDR3 length equals 12 residues. V lost 5 bases, J lost 4 bases, and 8 bases lay in between. The germline gives CDR1 SEHNR, CDR2 FQNEAQ (reference sequence). The CDR3 DNA sequence: TGTGCCAGCAGCCCGATGCGCTATGGCTACACCTTC. Translation gives CASSPMRYGYTF.

In its sample, this clonotype was seen a few times. This chain joins TRBV27 and TRBJ2-7; D is unresolved. The CDR3 runs 13 residues. Germline CDR1 reads MNHEY; CDR2 reads SMNVEV (reference sequence). Trimming stripped 3 bases from V and 1 base from J, with 7 bases between. CDR3 nucleotides: TGTGCCAGCAGTTTTGGGGTTTCCTACGAGCAGTACTTC. It specifies CASSFGVSYEQYF.

The chain has TRBV7-3 and TRBJ2-1; D uncertain. CDR1 is SGHTA, CDR2 FQGTGA, per germline. V lost 1 base to trimming and J lost 6 bases, with 10 bases between them. The length of the CDR3 is 14 residues. CDR3 sequence (DNA): TGTGCCAGCAGCTTAAATCCTCTCGGCAATGAGCAGTTCTTC. Translating gives CASSLNPLGNEQFF.

The J gene is TRBJ2-7, the V gene TRBV6-5; the D gene is possibly TRBD1 (6 bases). The germline CDR1 and CDR2 sequences are MNHEY and SVGAGI. The length of the CDR3 is 12 residues. The V and J ends lost 6 bases and 11 bases respectively, with 17 bases between them. CDR3 protein: CASSTRQAKKYF. Written as DNA, the CDR3 is TGTGCCAGCAGCACGCGACAGGCAAAGAAGTACTTC.

The chain uses TRBV11-2 and TRBJ2-2; 7 nucleotides align to TRBD2. With V trimmed by 2 bases and J by 5 bases, 17 bases remained unmatched. The CDR3 totals 19 residues. CDR1 SGHAT and CDR2 FQNNGV come from the germline V gene. As DNA, the CDR3 is TGTGCCAGCAGCTTATACTTAGATAACCATCTAGCGGATACCGGGGAGCTGTTTTTT. Translated, it gives CASSLYLDNHLADTGELFF.

The chain carries TRBV6-6 and TRBJ2-3; D is ambiguous. Trimming stripped 0 bases from V and 4 bases from J, with 8 bases between. CDR3 length: 14 residues. Germline-derived CDR1 and CDR2 are MNHNY and SVGAGI (reference sequence). CDR3 DNA sequence: TGTGCCAGCAGTTACTCGGCGCCTGCAGATACGCAGTATTTT. Its translation: CASSYSAPADTQYF.

This clonotype came up a few times. The chain links TRBV5-1 to TRBJ2-1; TRBD2 aligns across 10 bases. V lost 0 bases and J lost 2; bases outside the gene matches: 5. The germline CDR1 and CDR2 sequences are SGHRS and YFSETQ. This CDR3 is built from 17 residues. This chain's CDR3 is CASSLDPSGGPYNEQFF. The CDR3 DNA sequence: TGCGCCAGCAGCTTGGACCCTAGCGGGGGACCCTACAATGAGCAGTTCTTC.

The sample holds a few counts of this clonotype. CDR3 nucleotides: TGTGCCAGCCGCGGTTTAGGACATGAGCAGTTCTTC. The encoded protein is CASRGLGHEQFF. The chain is built from TRBV27 and TRBJ2-1; no firm D call. Per germline, CDR1 MNHEY and CDR2 SMNVEV (reference sequence). The V end lost 8 bases, the J end lost 8 bases, and 13 bases lay between the germline ends. The CDR3 contains 12 residues.

The chain employs TRBV9 and TRBJ1-1; D may be TRBD1 (6 bases). This CDR3 contains 14 residues. Trimming took 0 bases from V and 9 from J, leaving 15 bases between them. The germline V gene encodes CDR1 SGDLS and CDR2 YYNGEE. In nucleotides, the CDR3 is TGTGCCAGCAGCGTAGTGTCAGGGGATTCGAAAGCTTTCTTT. It is translated as CASSVVSGDSKAFF.

The CDR3 reads CASSPPWGRGETQYF. In DNA form, the CDR3 reads TGTGCCAGCAGTCCTCCGTGGGGGCGAGGAGAGACCCAGTACTTC. The chain recombines TRBV6-2 or TRBV6-3 with TRBJ2-5; D possibly corresponds to TRBD1 (6 bases). The CDR3 is 15 amino acids. Trimming took off 5 bases at V and 4 bases at J, with 17 bases between the two ends. Germline CDR1 is MNHEY and CDR2 is SVGEGT.

In this sample, this clonotype turned up a few times. The chain uses TRBV6-2 or TRBV6-3 and TRBJ2-5; 12 positions match TRBD2. V lost 4 bases to trimming and J lost 4 bases; unmatched junction nucleotides: 16. CDR3 length equals 19 residues. In germline, CDR1 is MNHEY, CDR2 SVGEGT. CDR3 loop: CASSFYRPTSGGQRETQYF. The CDR3 DNA is TGTGCCAGCAGTTTCTACAGACCGACTAGCGGGGGCCAGAGAGAGACCCAGTACTTC.

The chain employs TRBV10-2 and TRBJ2-1; 9 nucleotides agree with TRBD1. V trimming: 6 bases; J trimming: 6 bases; junction bases outside the gene matches: 6. Looked up from germline, CDR1 is WSHSY and CDR2 is SAAADI. The CDR3 has 14 amino acids. The CDR3 is CASRNRGPLNEQFF. The CDR3 DNA is TGCGCCAGCAGGAACAGGGGGCCGCTCAATGAGCAGTTCTTC.

This clonotype turned up a few times. The chain combines TRBV6-6 with TRBJ1-2; 10 nucleotides agree with TRBD1. After removal of 5 bases from V and 2 bases from J, the junction contained 5 bases not matched to a gene. The CDR3 contains 15 residues. Germline-derived CDR1 and CDR2 are MNHNY and SVGAGI (reference sequence). CDR3 coding DNA: TGTGCCAGCAGTCTGGGGGACAGGGGAAACTATGGCTACACCTTC. This encodes CASSLGDRGNYGYTF.

This clonotype has ten or more counts. This chain joins TRBV20-1 and TRBJ2-7; 7 bases agree with TRBD1. Trimming took 6 bases from V and 3 from J; bases not matched to a gene: 14. CDR3 size: 15 residues. Germline V gives CDR1 DFQATT, CDR2 SNEGSKA (reference sequence). The DNA for the CDR3 is TGCAGTGCACAGCCGGGACAGCTCCTGCTCTACGAGCAGTACGTC. Its protein is CSAQPGQLLLYEQYV.